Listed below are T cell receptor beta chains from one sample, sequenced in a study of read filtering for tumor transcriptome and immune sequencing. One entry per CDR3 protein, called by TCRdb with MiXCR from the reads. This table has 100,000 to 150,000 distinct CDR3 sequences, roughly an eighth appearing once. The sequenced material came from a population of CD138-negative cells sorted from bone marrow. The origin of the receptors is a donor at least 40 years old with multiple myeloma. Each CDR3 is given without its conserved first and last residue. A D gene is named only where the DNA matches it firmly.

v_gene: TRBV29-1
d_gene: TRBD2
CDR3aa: SVGLAVYNEQF

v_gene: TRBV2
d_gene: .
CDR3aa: ASSVQGCSNQPQH

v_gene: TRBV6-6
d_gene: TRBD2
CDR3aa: ASRVTSGRAGTGELF

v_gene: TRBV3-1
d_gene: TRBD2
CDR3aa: ASSPLAGVSTGELF

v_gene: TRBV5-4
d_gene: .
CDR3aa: ASSLALQTDTEAF

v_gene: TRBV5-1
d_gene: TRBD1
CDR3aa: ASSSGTGKSGYT

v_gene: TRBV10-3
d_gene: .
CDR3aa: AISEQQESVGTKNIQY

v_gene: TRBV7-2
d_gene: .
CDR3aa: ASRGEGRGNEKLF

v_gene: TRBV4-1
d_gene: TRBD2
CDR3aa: ASSHKLADSYYNEQF

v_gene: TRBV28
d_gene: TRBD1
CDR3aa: ASSITGTGPLISNQPQH

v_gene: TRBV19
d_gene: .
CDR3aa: ASSPMAGAMNTEAF

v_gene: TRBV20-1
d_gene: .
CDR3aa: SASGRGSYEQY

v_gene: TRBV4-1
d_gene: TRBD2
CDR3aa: ASSQVGTSGKLPSTDTQY

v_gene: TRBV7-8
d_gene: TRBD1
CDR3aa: ASTLALGTGIETQY

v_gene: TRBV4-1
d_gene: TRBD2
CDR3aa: ASSQPTSGRHEQY

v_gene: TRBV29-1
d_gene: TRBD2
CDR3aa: SASGTSLLEQS